This TCR beta chain was documented in a study of T cell responses to AZD1222 COVID-19 vaccine. General study findings and limits: At baseline, seropositivity was found in only a handful of AZD1222 recipients.

As concerns this clone: Its antigen is unidentified.

Here immunoSEQ multiplex PCR was the method, and the copy in TCRdb shows in-frame clones only, minus some. The sample contains under 200,000 clones, roughly nine tenths of which appear only once. V lost 4 bases and J lost 7; bases outside the gene matches: 5. Germline V CDR1 and CDR2: MNHEY, SVGAGI. The CDR3 has 15 amino acids. The origin of this receptor is an adult in good health. Sequences were derived from peripheral blood, sampled on day 0 of AZD1222 vaccination. The V and J genes are TRBV6-5 and TRBJ2-1, with 12 nucleotides matching TRBD2. CDR3 in amino acids: CASSSTSGRRNEQFF. As DNA, the CDR3 is TGTGCCAGCAGTTCGACTAGCGGGAGAAGAAATGAGCAGTTCTTC.